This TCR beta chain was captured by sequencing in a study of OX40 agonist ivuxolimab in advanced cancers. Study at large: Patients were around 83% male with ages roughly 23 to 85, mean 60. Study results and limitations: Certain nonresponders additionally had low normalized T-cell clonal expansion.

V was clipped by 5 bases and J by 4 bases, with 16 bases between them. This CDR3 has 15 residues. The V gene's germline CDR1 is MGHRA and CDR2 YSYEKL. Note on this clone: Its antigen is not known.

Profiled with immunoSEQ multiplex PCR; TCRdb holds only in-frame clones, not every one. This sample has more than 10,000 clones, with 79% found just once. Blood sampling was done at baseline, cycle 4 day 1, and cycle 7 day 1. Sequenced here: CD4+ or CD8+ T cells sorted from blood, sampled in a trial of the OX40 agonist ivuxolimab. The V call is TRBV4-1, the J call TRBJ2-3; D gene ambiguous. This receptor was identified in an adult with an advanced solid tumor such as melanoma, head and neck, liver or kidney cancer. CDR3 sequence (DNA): TGCGCCAGCAGCGTGAGAGGTGGGGATTCAGATACGCAGTATTTT. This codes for CASSVRGGDSDTQYF.